This T cell receptor beta chain emerged from a study of CD8+ T cells in alopecia areata. Reverse transcription of extracted RNA yielded cDNA, which provided the sequencing template. Produced via immunoSEQ multiplex PCR; TCRdb's table is partial and in-frame only. This table has 200,000 or so clones, 58% appearing once. Germline CDR1 is SGHRS and CDR2 is YFSETQ. This CDR3 contains 19 residues. V lost 4 bases and J lost 4; bases outside the gene matches: 11. Sample treatment: oral pan-JAK inhibitor, 5-10 mg twice daily. Sequenced here: CD4+ T cells sorted from blood, sampled at week 24, from a patient treated with tofacitinib. V gene TRBV5-1 combines with J gene TRBJ2-2; 15 bases line up with TRBD2. The clonotype was recovered from a human donor with alopecia areata. CDR3: CASSRVPGLAGGGTGELFF. The CDR3 nucleotides read TGCGCCAGCAGCCGGGTCCCGGGACTAGCGGGAGGTGGCACCGGGGAGCTGTTTTTT.